The 30 T cell receptor beta chains presented below share a single source sample, sequenced in a study of beta chain features in type 1 diabetes. Findings and limits, study-wide: Type 1 diabetes patients had moderately but significantly shorter TCRB CDR3s in all four CD4+ subsets.

Of the isolated RNA, all was reverse transcribed, and so the sequenced material was expressed TCRB transcripts. Sequenced by immunoSEQ multiplex PCR; TCRdb stores in-frame clones only, minus some. The profile covers around 650,000 clones, with roughly 12% appearing a single time and around 0.12% taken by the ten largest. Antigens for these TCRs are unknown. The sample was naive CD4+ T cells from blood. The receptors were sampled from a young man with type 1 diabetes.

There are a few counts of this clone. The rearrangement joins TRBV9 to TRBJ2-5, with D tentatively TRBD1 (5 bases). CDR1 is SGDLS, CDR2 YYNGEE, per germline. The germline V and J ends were trimmed by 0 bases and 5 bases, with 14 bases remaining between them. The CDR3 has 15 residues. This chain's CDR3 is CASSVGQPSGETQYF. CDR3 nucleotide sequence: TGTGCCAGCAGCGTAGGGCAACCCTCAGGGGAGACCCAGTACTTC.

The rearrangement joins TRBV18 to TRBJ2-7; 9 bases are shared with TRBD1. Germline V gene sequence: CDR1 KGHSH, CDR2 LQKENI. V gave up 3 bases and J gave up 4 bases; unmatched junction bases: 7. This CDR3 contains 15 residues. The CDR3 spells CASSPGTGTRYEQYF. The CDR3 nucleotides are TGTGCCAGCTCACCCGGGACAGGGACTCGTTACGAGCAGTACTTC.

This clone came up a few times. The chain recombines TRBV30 with TRBJ1-3; TRBD1 agrees at 7 bases. The J segment lost 3 bases and the V segment lost 5 bases, leaving 7 bases of the junction unmatched. CDR1 GTSNPN and CDR2 SVGIG come from the germline V gene (reference sequence). CDR3 length equals 14 residues. CDR3 loop: CAWGIGGNGNTIYF. In nucleotides, the CDR3 is TGTGCCTGGGGAATAGGGGGCAATGGAAACACCATATATTTT.

The chain couples TRBV28 to TRBJ1-6; the match to TRBD1 covers 9 bases. The CDR3 extends over 14 amino acids. Germline V CDR1 and CDR2: MDHEN, SYDVKM. V trimming: 2 bases; J trimming: 15 bases; junction bases outside the gene matches: 8. The CDR3 DNA follows: TGTGCCAGCAGTTTAGGGACAGGGAGGATAGTCCTCCACTTT. It encodes CASSLGTGRIVLHF.

There are a few counts of this clone. The V and J genes are TRBV20-1 and TRBJ2-1; D is undetermined. The CDR3 extends over 10 amino acids. Per the germline V gene, CDR1 is DFQATT and CDR2 is SNEGSKA (reference sequence). The germline V and J ends were trimmed by 3 bases and 8 bases, with 5 bases remaining between them. The CDR3 loop reads CSARGDEQFF. Here the CDR3 DNA reads TGCAGTGCTAGGGGCGATGAGCAGTTCTTC.

This clone has just a few counts. The chain has TRBV5-1 and TRBJ2-7; D remains ambiguous. V lost 4 bases to trimming and J lost 0 bases, with 8 bases between them. The CDR3 length is 13 residues. Per germline, CDR1 SGHRS and CDR2 YFSETQ. CDR3: CASSVDGSYEQYF. CDR3 nucleotide sequence: TGCGCCAGCAGCGTTGACGGCTCCTACGAGCAGTACTTC.

On this clone: Additional DNA sequences in this sample encode the identical CDR3. This sequence joins TRBV30 and TRBJ2-2; D is ambiguous. V dropped 4 bases and J dropped 2 bases, with 5 bases sitting between them. CDR1 is GTSNPN and CDR2 is SVGIG in the germline V gene (reference sequence). The CDR3 runs to 12 residues. CDR3 DNA sequence: TGTGCCTGGAATCTAAACACCGGGGAGCTGTTTTTT. Its protein product is CAWNLNTGELFF.

The V gene is TRBV10-1, the J gene TRBJ2-1; 9 nucleotides match TRBD2. The CDR3 runs to 18 residues. Trimming at V came to 0 bases and at J to 3 bases, leaving 9 bases not matched to a gene. CDR1 and CDR2 from the germline V gene are WNHNN and SYGVQD (reference sequence). The CDR3 loop reads CASSESWLAGEDYNEQFF. The CDR3 nucleotides read TGCGCCAGCAGTGAGTCCTGGTTAGCGGGGGAGGACTACAATGAGCAGTTCTTC.

This clone was recorded a few times. The chain carries TRBV5-4 and TRBJ1-2; 11 bases match TRBD1. Germline CDR1 SGHNT, CDR2 YYREEE (reference sequence). Losses at the gene ends were 4 bases for V and 0 bases for J; bases not matched to a gene: 2. The CDR3 runs 15 residues. The DNA for the CDR3 is TGTGCCAGCAGCCCGGGACAGGGGGCTAACTATGGCTACACCTTC. It translates to CASSPGQGANYGYTF.

The chain is built from TRBV7-2 and TRBJ2-7; 7 bases match TRBD2. The trim removed 1 base at V and 1 base at J, leaving 4 bases unmatched. CDR3 length: 15 residues. Germline V gene sequence: CDR1 SGHTA, CDR2 FQGNSA. CDR3: CASSLGAGPSYEQYF. The CDR3 coding sequence is TGTGCCAGCAGCTTAGGAGCGGGGCCGTCCTACGAGCAGTACTTC.

In this sample, this clone turned up a few times. This same CDR3 is encoded by further DNA sequences in the sample. The chain recombines TRBV9 with TRBJ2-1; 10 bases align to TRBD2. After removal of 0 bases from V and 5 bases from J, the junction contained 2 bases not matched to a gene. The V gene's germline CDR1 is SGDLS and CDR2 YYNGEE. This CDR3 contains 15 residues. CDR3 sequence (DNA): TGTGCCAGCAGCGTAGTTAGCGGGGGGCACAATGAGCAGTTCTTC. It codes for CASSVVSGGHNEQFF.

The CDR3 loop is CASVRSSYNSPLHF. Here the CDR3 DNA reads TGTGCCAGCGTGAGGAGCTCCTATAATTCACCCCTCCACTTT. V and J are TRBV7-9 and TRBJ1-6; D gene uncertain. The CDR3 is 14 amino acids. From germline, CDR1 is SEHNR and CDR2 FQNEAQ (reference sequence). The V end was cut by 8 bases, the J end by 0 bases, with 8 bases between.

The genes are TRBV10-3 and TRBJ2-1, with 12 bases identical to TRBD2. The CDR3 runs 15 residues. The germline gives CDR1 ENHRY, CDR2 SYGVKD. Trimming removed 4 bases from V and 9 bases from J; junction bases left unmatched: 7. CDR3 bases: TGTGCCATCAGTGTGGGACTAGCGGGCGTCAGTGAGCAGTTCTTC. Protein sequence: CAISVGLAGVSEQFF.

This chain joins TRBV7-6 and TRBJ2-1, with a tentative D call TRBD1 (6 bases). The ends were cut back, 4 bases at V and 0 bases at J, with 10 bases in the middle. Germline V gene sequence: CDR1 SGHVS, CDR2 FNYEAQ. The CDR3 contains 15 residues. The DNA for the CDR3 is TGTGCCAGCAGCTACGGACAGAGCTCCTACAATGAGCAGTTCTTC. Translated, it gives CASSYGQSSYNEQFF.

The V gene is TRBV11-2, the J gene TRBJ1-5; 12 bases map to TRBD1. The germline V gene encodes CDR1 SGHAT and CDR2 FQNNGV. This CDR3 contains 19 residues. J lost 0 bases, V lost 2 bases, and 8 bases had no gene match. CDR3 residues: CASSLIGDRGLYSNQPQHF. Here the CDR3 DNA reads TGTGCCAGCAGCTTAATTGGGGACAGGGGGCTCTATAGCAATCAGCCCCAGCATTTT. Filled out from reference TRBV11-2 and TRBJ1-5, the complete variable domain reads EAGVAQSPRYKIIEKRQSVAFWCNPISGHATLYWYQQILGQGPKLLIQFQNNGVVDDSQLPKDRFSAERLKGVDSTLKIQPAKLEDSAVYLCASSLIGDRGLYSNQPQHFGDGTRLSIL.

This clone appeared a few times. The CDR3, as DNA: TGTGCCATCAGTGAGTCTTCTCTGCCGCCCCTCCACTTT. Its protein product is CAISESSLPPLHF. The chain combines TRBV10-3 with TRBJ1-6; no definite D call. Trimming pared 0 bases from V and 13 bases from J, leaving 10 bases between. The germline CDR1 and CDR2 sequences are ENHRY and SYGVKD. The CDR3 totals 13 residues.

V usage is TRBV4-3 and J usage is TRBJ2-5; the match to TRBD1 covers 8 bases. This CDR3 comprises 16 residues. J gave up 4 bases and V 2 bases, and 9 bases lay outside the gene matches. Germline V lookup: CDR1 LGHNA, CDR2 YSLEER. This chain's CDR3 is CASSQKGQVGGETQYF. The CDR3 DNA reads TGCGCCAGCAGCCAAAAGGGACAGGTTGGAGGAGAGACCCAGTACTTC.

The genes are TRBV1 and TRBJ2-5; TRBD2 reflects the table's D call only, with no check against the DNA. TRBV1 is given as a pseudogene. The length of the CDR3 is 14 residues. CDR3 coding DNA: TGCACCAGCACTCCTAGCGGGGTTAAAGAGACCCAGTACTTC. Translating gives CTSTPSGVKETQYF.

The V and J genes are TRBV7-2 and TRBJ2-3; D is unresolved. Trimming stripped 5 bases from V and 8 bases from J, with 8 bases between. This CDR3 is 11 amino acids long. Germline lookup yields CDR1 SGHTA and CDR2 FQGNSA. The CDR3 reads CASSPLGTQYF. CDR3 sequence (DNA): TGTGCCAGCAGCCCCCTCGGTACGCAGTATTTT.

The rearrangement links TRBV2 to TRBJ2-4; unclear D gene. Trimming took 6 bases from V and 5 from J, leaving 8 bases between them. Looked up from germline, CDR1 is SNHLY and CDR2 is FYNNEI. The CDR3 is 12 residues long. The CDR3: CASRYGQNIQYF. The CDR3 DNA follows: TGTGCCAGCAGATACGGGCAAAACATTCAGTACTTC.

The chain has TRBV5-1 and TRBJ2-1, with D perhaps given as TRBD1 or TRBD2 (6 bases each). Germline CDR1 SGHRS, CDR2 YFSETQ. Trimming shortened V by 1 base and J by 5 bases, and 13 bases separated the two germline ends. The CDR3 contains 15 residues. The CDR3 nucleotides are TGCGCCAGCAGCTTGAACGTGGGGGGCGACAATGAGCAGTTCTTC. Residues: CASSLNVGGDNEQFF.

This clone was detected only a few times. CDR3 protein: CASSIRDVSYEQYF. CDR3 DNA sequence: TGTGCCAGCAGCATCCGGGACGTAAGCTACGAGCAGTACTTC. The chain joins TRBV9 to TRBJ2-7; D might be TRBD1 or TRBD2, each matching 5 bases. Per the germline V gene, CDR1 is SGDLS and CDR2 is YYNGEE. Trimming took 4 bases from V and 3 from J, leaving 14 bases between them. There are 14 residues in the CDR3.

A note on this clone: Within the sample, other DNA sequences also encode this same CDR3. V is TRBV27 and J is TRBJ1-1; unclear D gene. Germline lookup yields CDR1 MNHEY and CDR2 SMNVEV (reference sequence). V was pared by 0 bases and J by 1 base, with 6 bases between. The CDR3 is 14 residues long. The CDR3 DNA follows: TGTGCCAGCAGTTTATCACGGGGGAACACTGAAGCTTTCTTT. The encoded protein is CASSLSRGNTEAFF.

Concerning this clone itself: Other DNA sequences of this sample code for an identical CDR3. Here the CDR3 DNA reads TGTGCCAGCAGCTTAGGTCGGACAGATACGCAGTATTTT. Translating gives CASSLGRTDTQYF. The chain employs TRBV7-2 and TRBJ2-3; D is ambiguous. The V and J ends lost 1 base and 3 bases respectively, with 5 bases between them. The length of the CDR3 is 13 residues. Germline V gene data show CDR1 as SGHTA and CDR2 as FQGNSA. The full variable domain, completed using reference TRBV7-2 and TRBJ2-3, is GAGVSQSPSNKVTEKGKDVELRCDPISGHTALYWYRQSLGQGLEFLIYFQGNSAPDKSGLPSDRFSAERTGGSVSTLTIQRTQQEDSAVYLCASSLGRTDTQYFGPGTRLTVL.

This chain joins TRBV6-6 and TRBJ2-4; tentatively, D is TRBD2 (6 bases). The CDR3 is 15 residues long. Trimming cost V 4 bases and J 1 base, with 11 bases left between them. Germline V CDR1 and CDR2: MNHNY, SVGAGI (reference sequence). The CDR3 DNA follows: TGTGCCAGCAGTTTAGGAGGGTCGGCCAAAAACATTCAGTACTTC. This translates into CASSLGGSAKNIQYF.

The rearrangement uses TRBV13 and TRBJ2-7, with 7 nucleotides matching TRBD1. The CDR3 extends over 14 amino acids. Germline CDR1 is PRHDT and CDR2 is FYEKMQ (reference sequence). The ends lost 6 bases at V and 2 bases at J; junction bases unmatched: 7. CDR3 sequence: CASRPRDSPYEQYF. The CDR3 DNA reads TGTGCCAGCAGACCACGGGACAGCCCCTACGAGCAGTACTTC.

This clone showed up just a few times. The chain uses TRBV28 and TRBJ1-2; TRBD1 matches 10 bases. J was trimmed by 5 bases and V by 10 bases; bases with no gene match: 4. The CDR3 totals 12 residues. Germline V gene lookup returns CDR1 MDHEN and CDR2 SYDVKM. The CDR3 region is CATTGQGYGYTF. DNA of the CDR3: TGTGCCACCACGGGACAGGGGTATGGCTACACCTTC.

J is TRBJ1-2 and V is TRBV28, with D hard to call. This CDR3 is 13 amino acids long. Trimming removed 4 bases from V and 11 bases from J, with 17 bases in between. Germline values: CDR1 MDHEN, CDR2 SYDVKM. The CDR3 reads CASSSVPLLGYTF. In DNA form, the CDR3 reads TGTGCCAGCAGTTCGGTTCCCCTTCTAGGATACACCTTC.

The CDR3 spells CASRRTSGNTGELFF. CDR3 coding DNA: TGTGCCAGCCGCAGGACTAGCGGAAACACCGGGGAGCTGTTTTTT. J is TRBJ2-2 and V is TRBV9; TRBD2 matches 10 bases. Germline CDR1 and CDR2: SGDLS and YYNGEE. The junction had 5 bases not matched to a gene; V was cut back by 7 bases and J by 2 bases. The CDR3 covers 15 residues.

This clone was picked up a small number of times. The gene calls are TRBV28 and TRBJ2-5, with TRBD2 as a possible D gene (6 bases). The CDR3 is 16 amino acids. V was shortened by 6 bases and J by 1 base, with 18 bases between the two germline ends. Per germline, CDR1 MDHEN and CDR2 SYDVKM. CDR3 region: CASSPMVGTPQETQYF. Here the CDR3 DNA reads TGTGCCAGCAGCCCGATGGTCGGGACTCCCCAAGAGACCCAGTACTTC.